One and the same sample provided the 30 T cell receptor beta chains below, sequenced in a study of blood T cells in healthy people across ages. A sample-barcoded 5' primer and a J-beta primer mix were used in a second PCR of about 7 to 12 cycles. In TCRdb, the 5' RACE reads were re-called with MiXCR into one record per CDR3 protein. Of 450,000 to 700,000 distinct CDR3 sequences listed, approximately 27% are singletons. Material for sequencing was blood. Source of these receptors: a woman aged 70-85 years in good health.

This chain joins TRBV5-5 and TRBJ2-5; D is possibly TRBD2 (6 bases). The J call may not be correct, given that the DNA end is closer to TRBJ2-7. The CDR3 extends over 16 amino acids. Germline V gene sequence: CDR1 SGHKS, CDR2 YYEKEE (reference sequence). CDR3 coding DNA: TGTGCCAGCAGCAGGGGCCCCGCGGGGACCTCCTACGAGCAGTACTTC. This sequence encodes CASSRGPAGTSYEQYF.

This clonotype was observed a handful of times. V usage is TRBV18 and J usage is TRBJ2-3; D possibly corresponds to TRBD1 (5 bases). Germline assignment: CDR1 KGHSH and CDR2 LQKENI. V was cut by 1 base and J by 1 base, with 9 bases left in between. The CDR3 loop spans 15 amino acids. The CDR3 coding sequence is TGTGCCAGCTCACCACGACAGACTCGCACAGATACGCAGTATTTT. Encoded protein: CASSPRQTRTDTQYF.

This clonotype was observed a few times. V gene TRBV12-3 or TRBV12-4 combines with J gene TRBJ2-1; 9 positions match TRBD1. Losses at the gene ends were 7 bases for V and 7 bases for J; bases not matched to a gene: 8. CDR3 length: 14 amino acids. The CDR3 DNA reads as TGTGCCAGCACCTCCGGGACAGGGTCAAATGAGCAGTTCTTC. Translation gives CASTSGTGSNEQFF.

The chain combines TRBV20-1 with TRBJ2-1; 7 positions agree with TRBD1. Germline V CDR1 and CDR2: DFQATT, SNEGSKA (reference sequence). V shed 6 bases and J 3 bases; nucleotides not matched to a gene: 8. The CDR3 covers 14 residues. This chain's CDR3 is CSATAGTDYNEQFF. CDR3 DNA: TGCAGTGCAACCGCCGGGACAGACTACAATGAGCAGTTCTTC.

This clonotype occurred a few times. The chain employs TRBV4-3 and TRBJ2-1; TRBD2 aligns across 10 bases. Germline values: CDR1 LGHNA, CDR2 YSLEER. Trimming took 0 bases from V and 7 from J; bases not matched to a gene: 6. The CDR3 length is 16 residues. CDR3: CASSQDSVAGGNEQFF. The CDR3 bases are TGCGCCAGCAGCCAAGATTCAGTAGCGGGGGGAAATGAGCAGTTCTTC.

This clonotype was counted a few times. This chain uses TRBV6-4 with TRBJ1-4; D gene uncertain. The V end was cut by 3 bases, the J end by 4 bases, with 6 bases between. This CDR3 has 13 residues. CDR1 is MRHNA and CDR2 is SNTAGT in the germline V gene. CDR3: CASSENLNEKLFF. CDR3 nucleotides: TGTGCCAGCAGTGAGAACCTTAATGAAAAACTGTTTTTT.

This clonotype was observed many times. At one of its ends the junction is not consistent with the germline gene, which may arise from a read error. V is TRBV5-1 and J is TRBJ2-5; no clear D. The CDR3 has 11 residues. Germline V CDR1 and CDR2: SGHRS, YFSETQ. In DNA, the CDR3 is TGTGCCAGCCGGACGCAAGAGACCCAGTACTTC. Encoded protein: CASRTQETQYF.

Only a few counts were recorded for this clonotype. This sequence joins TRBV7-9 and TRBJ2-3, with 13 bases identical to TRBD2. Trimming at V came to 1 base and at J to 4 bases, leaving 2 bases not matched to a gene. CDR1 is SEHNR and CDR2 is FQNEAQ in the germline V gene (reference sequence). CDR3 length: 16 amino acids. CDR3 sequence (DNA): TGTGCCAGCAGCTTAGGGACTAGCGGGAGTGCAGATACGCAGTATTTT. Protein sequence: CASSLGTSGSADTQYF.

The V call is TRBV5-1, the J call TRBJ2-2, with TRBD1 matching over 7 bases. V lost 3 bases to trimming and J lost 3 bases; unmatched junction nucleotides: 5. Germline-derived CDR1 and CDR2 are SGHRS and YFSETQ. The CDR3 covers 15 residues. The CDR3, as DNA: TGCGCCAGCAGCTCACGACAGGGTTACACCGGGGAGCTGTTTTTT. This codes for CASSSRQGYTGELFF.

The table lists this clonotype with a few counts. The V call is TRBV29-1, the J call TRBJ1-4; D remains ambiguous. Germline loops: CDR1 SQVTM, CDR2 ANQGSEA. This CDR3 region has 12 residues. With 5 bases removed from V and 8 bases from J, the gap between germline ends came to 12 bases. The CDR3 region has the DNA TGCAGCGTTACACATGACCGGGAAAAACTGTTTTTT. It yields the protein CSVTHDREKLFF. The entire variable domain, with the rest obtained from reference TRBV29-1 and TRBJ1-4, is as follows: SAVISQKPSRDICQRGTSLTIQCQVDSQVTMMFWYRQQPGQSLTLIATANQGSEATYESGFVIDKFPISRPNLTFSTLTVSNMSPEDSSIYLCSVTHDREKLFFGSGTQLSVL.

The chain links TRBV6-2 or TRBV6-3 to TRBJ2-3, with TRBD2 matching over 10 bases. In germline, CDR1 is MNHEY, CDR2 SVGEGT. The CDR3 loop spans 14 amino acids. V gave up 4 bases and J gave up 5 bases; unmatched junction bases: 3. Here the CDR3 reads CASSLLAGLDTQYF. CDR3 in DNA: TGTGCCAGCAGTTTACTAGCGGGGTTAGATACGCAGTATTTT.

The chain uses TRBV15 and TRBJ2-6; 8 bases fit TRBD2. V lost 2 bases to trimming and J lost 2 bases; unmatched junction nucleotides: 5. CDR1 is LNHNV and CDR2 is YYDKDF in the germline V gene (reference sequence). The CDR3 runs to 17 residues. CDR3 DNA sequence: TGTGCCACCAGCAGAATATTTAGCGGGGCTGGGGCCAACGTCCTGACTTTC. Its protein is CATSRIFSGAGANVLTF.

This chain connects TRBV6-1 to TRBJ2-2, with D possibly being TRBD1 (7 bases). Germline assignment: CDR1 MNHNS and CDR2 SASEGT. Trimming stripped 8 bases from V and 5 bases from J, with 15 bases between. The CDR3 is made up of 14 amino acids. The chain's CDR3 is CASFETGRTGELFF. The CDR3 DNA reads TGTGCCAGCTTCGAGACAGGGAGGACCGGGGAGCTGTTTTTT.

There are many counts of this clonotype. The chain joins TRBV5-1 to TRBJ1-4; no reliable D call. V was shortened by 2 bases and J by 7 bases, with 9 bases between the two germline ends. The CDR3 loop spans 13 amino acids. Per germline, CDR1 SGHRS and CDR2 YFSETQ. The CDR3 protein is CASSLETAEKLFF. The DNA of the CDR3 is TGCGCCAGCAGCTTAGAAACAGCTGAAAAACTGTTTTTT.

In regard to this clonotype: At one of its ends the junction is not consistent with the germline gene, which may arise from a read error. The V call is TRBV7-9, the J call TRBJ2-7, with 8 bases identical to TRBD1. This CDR3 has 18 residues. The V gene's germline CDR1 is SEHNR and CDR2 FQNEAQ (reference sequence). DNA for the CDR3: TGCGCCAGCAGCTCCTCGACAGGGGCGCACTATACCTCCTACGAGCAGTACTTC. Its translation: CASSSSTGAHYTSYEQYF.

At least ten counts were recorded for this clonotype. This chain uses TRBV11-2 with TRBJ2-3; either TRBD1 or TRBD2 may supply D (5 bases each). Looked up from germline, CDR1 is SGHAT and CDR2 is FQNNGV. V was shortened by 5 bases and J by 6 bases, with 9 bases between the two germline ends. The CDR3 covers 12 residues. CDR3 nucleotides: TGTGCCAGCAGCCTCAGGGAGGATACGCAGTATTTT. Residues: CASSLREDTQYF.

The rearrangement links TRBV20-1 to TRBJ2-3, with 11 bases identical to TRBD2. The ends lost 6 bases at V and 5 bases at J; junction bases unmatched: 7. Germline assignment: CDR1 DFQATT and CDR2 SNEGSKA (reference sequence). The CDR3 is 14 amino acids. CDR3 sequence reads: CSALAGGNRDTQYF. CDR3 in DNA: TGCAGTGCCCTAGCGGGGGGCAATCGAGATACGCAGTATTTT.

The rearrangement links TRBV6-1 to TRBJ2-1; weak D call: TRBD1 (5 bases). CDR1 and CDR2 from the germline V gene are MNHNS and SASEGT. V was shortened by 6 bases and J by 9 bases, with 15 bases between the two germline ends. This CDR3 is built from 13 residues. In nucleotides, the CDR3 is TGTGCCAGCAGCCTGGACCTTAGGGGTGAGCAGTTCTTC. It codes for CASSLDLRGEQFF.

The chain couples TRBV20-1 to TRBJ1-2; possible D gene TRBD1, 6 bases. Trimming shortened V by 6 bases and J by 3 bases, and 11 bases separated the two germline ends. Germline CDR1 and CDR2: DFQATT and SNEGSKA (reference sequence). The CDR3 contains 12 residues. CDR3 DNA sequence: TGCAGTGCCCCAGGGGTGGACTATGGCTACACCTTC. Protein: CSAPGVDYGYTF.

The chain carries TRBV7-3 and TRBJ2-2; D might be TRBD2 (6 bases). This CDR3 has 13 amino acids. V gave up 5 bases and J gave up 6 bases, with 10 bases separating them. Germline lookup yields CDR1 SGHTA and CDR2 FQGTGA. As DNA, the CDR3 is TGTGCCAGCAGCCCGACTAGTGCCGGGGAGCTGTTTTTT. Translating it yields CASSPTSAGELFF.

The V and J genes are TRBV29-1 and TRBJ2-7, with 10 bases aligning to TRBD1. The CDR3 length is 12 residues. The germline gives CDR1 SQVTM, CDR2 ANQGSEA. V trimming: 4 bases; J trimming: 5 bases; junction bases outside the gene matches: 2. CDR3 amino acids: CSVAGTGDEQYF. In DNA, the CDR3 is TGCAGCGTTGCCGGGACAGGGGACGAGCAGTACTTC.

There are many counts of this clonotype. The gene calls are TRBV6-5 and TRBJ2-5, with 13 positions matching TRBD2. CDR3 length: 18 residues. The ends lost 0 bases at V and 0 bases at J; junction bases unmatched: 4. Germline lookup yields CDR1 MNHEY and CDR2 SVGAGI. The CDR3, as DNA: TGTGCCAGCAGTTACTCCTCTACTAGCGGGGGGGACCAAGAGACCCAGTACTTC. Its translation is CASSYSSTSGGDQETQYF.

This clonotype turned up a few times. The rearrangement joins TRBV10-3 to TRBJ1-4, with TRBD1 matching over 8 bases. The CDR3 runs to 16 residues. CDR1 is ENHRY and CDR2 is SYGVKD in the germline V gene. V lost 5 bases and J lost 3; bases outside the gene matches: 8. CDR3 in amino acids: CAISQIPGQANEKLFF. The CDR3 nucleotides read TGTGCCATCAGTCAAATCCCGGGACAGGCTAATGAAAAACTGTTTTTT.

This clonotype was observed a handful of times. The chain links TRBV7-2 to TRBJ2-3, with 8 bases aligning to TRBD1. Germline V CDR1 and CDR2: SGHTA, FQGNSA. The CDR3 is 14 amino acids. V was clipped by 5 bases and J by 3 bases; unmatched bases: 4. CDR3 loop: CASSHRTGTDTQYF. As DNA, the CDR3 is TGTGCCAGCAGCCATAGGACAGGGACAGATACGCAGTATTTT.

This chain links TRBV20-1 with TRBJ2-5; tentative D call: TRBD2 (5 bases). The CDR3 loop spans 14 amino acids. The V end was cut by 0 bases, the J end by 7 bases, with 15 bases between. Germline CDR1 reads DFQATT; CDR2 reads SNEGSKA (reference sequence). The CDR3 DNA follows: TGCAGTGCTAGAGACAGACGGGGTTCGGGGACCCAGTACTTC. It translates to CSARDRRGSGTQYF.

The chain combines TRBV20-1 with TRBJ2-3, with TRBD2 identical over 7 bases. The V gene's germline CDR1 is DFQATT and CDR2 SNEGSKA (reference sequence). With V trimmed by 0 bases and J by 4 bases, 10 bases remained unmatched. This CDR3 spans 16 amino acids. CDR3 DNA: TGCAGTGCTAGAGATTATTGGGGGGGACGACCAGATACGCAGTATTTT. Translation gives CSARDYWGGRPDTQYF.

This clonotype was detected only a few times. This sequence joins TRBV27 and TRBJ1-4, with TRBD1 identical over 9 bases. The CDR3 length is 14 residues. Germline CDR1 is MNHEY and CDR2 is SMNVEV (reference sequence). V lost 6 bases to trimming and J lost 8 bases; unmatched junction nucleotides: 7. CDR3 in amino acids: CASRPQGAGEKLFF. The DNA for the CDR3 is TGTGCCAGCAGGCCACAGGGGGCAGGGGAAAAACTGTTTTTT.

The genes are TRBV10-3 and TRBJ2-3, with D unclear. Germline V CDR1 and CDR2: ENHRY, SYGVKD. The V end lost 0 bases, the J end lost 11 bases, and 12 bases lay between the germline ends. The CDR3 length is 13 residues. CDR3 coding DNA: TGTGCCATCAGTGAGTCGGTGGATGGTATGCAGTATTTT. It encodes CAISESVDGMQYF.

The chain carries TRBV4-1 and TRBJ2-3, with 10 bases fitting TRBD2. This CDR3 contains 16 residues. The trim removed 2 bases at V and 5 bases at J, leaving 7 bases unmatched. Germline V gives CDR1 MGHRA, CDR2 YSYEKL. In nucleotides, the CDR3 is TGCGCCAGCAGCCAACCAGCGGGGGGGCCGGGAGATACGCAGTATTTT. This encodes CASSQPAGGPGDTQYF.

This clonotype was detected once. The chain has TRBV2 and TRBJ2-7, with 10 positions matching TRBD1. The end of the DNA fits TRBJ2-5 better, so the J call may be wrong. Germline CDR1 and CDR2: SNHLY and FYNNEI. The CDR3 is 14 amino acids. The CDR3 DNA sequence: TGTGCCAGCATGGGGAGGACAGGGGGAGAGACCCAGTACTTC. Amino acid sequence: CASMGRTGGETQYF.